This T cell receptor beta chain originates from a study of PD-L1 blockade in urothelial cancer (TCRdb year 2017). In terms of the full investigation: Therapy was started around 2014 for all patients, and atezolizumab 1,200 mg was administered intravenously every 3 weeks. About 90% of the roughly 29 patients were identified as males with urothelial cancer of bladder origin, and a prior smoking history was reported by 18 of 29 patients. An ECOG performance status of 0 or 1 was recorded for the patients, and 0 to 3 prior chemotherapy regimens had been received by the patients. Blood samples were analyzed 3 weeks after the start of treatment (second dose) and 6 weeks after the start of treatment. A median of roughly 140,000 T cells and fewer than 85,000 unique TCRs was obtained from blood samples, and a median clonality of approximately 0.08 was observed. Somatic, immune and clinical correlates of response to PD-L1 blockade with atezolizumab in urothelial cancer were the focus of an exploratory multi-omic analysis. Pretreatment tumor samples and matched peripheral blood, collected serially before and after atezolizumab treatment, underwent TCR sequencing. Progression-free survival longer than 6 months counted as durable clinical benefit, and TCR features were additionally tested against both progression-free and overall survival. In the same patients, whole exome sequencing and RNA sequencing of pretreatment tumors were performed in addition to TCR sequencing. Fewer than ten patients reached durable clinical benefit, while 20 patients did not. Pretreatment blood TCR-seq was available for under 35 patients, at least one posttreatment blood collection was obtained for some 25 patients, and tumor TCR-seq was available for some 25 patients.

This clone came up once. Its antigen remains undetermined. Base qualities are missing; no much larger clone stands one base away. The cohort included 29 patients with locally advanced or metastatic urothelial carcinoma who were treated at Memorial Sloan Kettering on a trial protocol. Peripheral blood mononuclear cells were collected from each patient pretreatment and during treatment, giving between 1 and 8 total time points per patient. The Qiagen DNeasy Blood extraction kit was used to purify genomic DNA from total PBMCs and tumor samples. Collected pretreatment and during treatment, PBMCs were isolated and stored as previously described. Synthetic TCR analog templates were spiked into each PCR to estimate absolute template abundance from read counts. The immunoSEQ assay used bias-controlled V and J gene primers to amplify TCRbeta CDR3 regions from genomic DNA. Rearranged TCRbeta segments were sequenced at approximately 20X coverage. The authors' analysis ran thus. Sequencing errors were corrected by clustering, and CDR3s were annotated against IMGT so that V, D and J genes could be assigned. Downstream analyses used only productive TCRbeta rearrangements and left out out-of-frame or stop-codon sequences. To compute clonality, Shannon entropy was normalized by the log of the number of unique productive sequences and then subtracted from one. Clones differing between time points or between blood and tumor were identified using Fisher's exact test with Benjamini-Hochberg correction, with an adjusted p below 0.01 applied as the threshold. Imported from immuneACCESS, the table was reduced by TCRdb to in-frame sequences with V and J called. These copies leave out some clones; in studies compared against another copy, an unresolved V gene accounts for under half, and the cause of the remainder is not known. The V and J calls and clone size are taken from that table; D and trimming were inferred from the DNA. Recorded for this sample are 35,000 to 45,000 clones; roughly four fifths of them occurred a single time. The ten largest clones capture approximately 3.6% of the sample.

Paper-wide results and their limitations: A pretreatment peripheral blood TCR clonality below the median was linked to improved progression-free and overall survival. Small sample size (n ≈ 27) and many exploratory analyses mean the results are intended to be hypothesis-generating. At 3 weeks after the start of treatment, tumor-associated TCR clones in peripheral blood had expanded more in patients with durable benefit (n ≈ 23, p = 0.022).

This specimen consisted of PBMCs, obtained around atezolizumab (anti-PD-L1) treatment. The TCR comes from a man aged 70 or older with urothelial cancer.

The CDR3 has the sequence CASSLVGDWVVFF. Read as DNA, the sequence is TGTGCCAGCAGCTTGGTGGGGGACTGGGTAGTTTTCTTT. The sequence is built from TRBV5-6 and TRBJ1-1, and the D gene may be TRBD1, 5 bases matching. The germline V gene provides CDR1 SGHDT and CDR2 YYEEEE. Trimming costs V 0 bases and J 13 bases, and their ends lie 16 bases apart. Spanning cysteine to phenylalanine, the CDR3 consists of 13 amino acids. Only the CDR3 DNA stays, 39 bases, in frame from base 1.